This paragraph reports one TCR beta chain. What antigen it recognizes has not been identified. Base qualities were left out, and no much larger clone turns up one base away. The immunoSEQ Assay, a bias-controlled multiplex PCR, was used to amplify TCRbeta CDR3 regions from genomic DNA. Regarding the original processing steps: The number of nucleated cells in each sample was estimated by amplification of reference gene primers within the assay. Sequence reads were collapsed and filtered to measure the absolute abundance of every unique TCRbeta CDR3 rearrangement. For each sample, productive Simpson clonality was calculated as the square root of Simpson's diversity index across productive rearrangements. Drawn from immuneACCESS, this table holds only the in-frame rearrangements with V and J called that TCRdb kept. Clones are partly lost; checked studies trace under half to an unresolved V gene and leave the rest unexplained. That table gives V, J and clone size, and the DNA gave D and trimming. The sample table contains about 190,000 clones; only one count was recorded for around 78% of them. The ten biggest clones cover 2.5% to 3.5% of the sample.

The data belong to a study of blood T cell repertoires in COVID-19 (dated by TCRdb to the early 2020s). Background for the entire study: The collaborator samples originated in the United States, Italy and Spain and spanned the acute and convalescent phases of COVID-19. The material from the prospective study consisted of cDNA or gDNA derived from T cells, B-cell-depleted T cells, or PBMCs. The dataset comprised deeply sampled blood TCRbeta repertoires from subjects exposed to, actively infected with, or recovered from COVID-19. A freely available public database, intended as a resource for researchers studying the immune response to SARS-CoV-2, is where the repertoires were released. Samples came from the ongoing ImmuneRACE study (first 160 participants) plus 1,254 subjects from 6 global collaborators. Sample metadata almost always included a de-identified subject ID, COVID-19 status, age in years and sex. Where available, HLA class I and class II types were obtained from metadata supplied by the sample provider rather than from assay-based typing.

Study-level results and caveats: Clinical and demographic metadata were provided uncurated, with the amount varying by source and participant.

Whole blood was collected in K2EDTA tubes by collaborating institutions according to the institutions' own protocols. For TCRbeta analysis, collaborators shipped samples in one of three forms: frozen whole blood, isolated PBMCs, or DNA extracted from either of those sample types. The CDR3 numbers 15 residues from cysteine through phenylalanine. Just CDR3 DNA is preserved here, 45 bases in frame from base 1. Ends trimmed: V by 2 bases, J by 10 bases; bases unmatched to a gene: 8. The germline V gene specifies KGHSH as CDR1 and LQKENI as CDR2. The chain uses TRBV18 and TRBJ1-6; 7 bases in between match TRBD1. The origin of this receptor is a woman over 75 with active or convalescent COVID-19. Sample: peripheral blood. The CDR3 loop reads CASSPDATGSSPLHF. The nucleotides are TGTGCCAGCTCACCAGATGCGACAGGGTCCTCACCCCTCCACTTT.